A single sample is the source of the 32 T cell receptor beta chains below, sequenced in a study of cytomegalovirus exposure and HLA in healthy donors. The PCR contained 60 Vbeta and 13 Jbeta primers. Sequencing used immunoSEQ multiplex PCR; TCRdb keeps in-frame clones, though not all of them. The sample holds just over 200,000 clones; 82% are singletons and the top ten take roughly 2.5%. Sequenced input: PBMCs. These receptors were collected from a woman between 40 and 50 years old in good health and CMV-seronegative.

CDR3 residues: CASSPQGRSRAGELFF. The CDR3 region has the DNA TGTGCCAGCTCACCACAGGGGAGGTCCCGGGCCGGGGAGCTGTTTTTT. This chain connects TRBV18 to TRBJ2-2; tentative D call: TRBD2 (6 bases). V gave up 1 base and J gave up 6 bases, with 15 bases separating them. Looked up from germline, CDR1 is KGHSH and CDR2 is LQKENI. The CDR3 is made up of 16 amino acids.

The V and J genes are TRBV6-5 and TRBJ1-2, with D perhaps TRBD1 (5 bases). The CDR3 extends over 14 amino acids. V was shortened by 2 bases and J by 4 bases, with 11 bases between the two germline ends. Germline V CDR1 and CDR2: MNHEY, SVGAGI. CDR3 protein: CASSYGGESYGYTF. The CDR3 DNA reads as TGTGCCAGCAGTTACGGAGGGGAAAGCTATGGCTACACCTTC.

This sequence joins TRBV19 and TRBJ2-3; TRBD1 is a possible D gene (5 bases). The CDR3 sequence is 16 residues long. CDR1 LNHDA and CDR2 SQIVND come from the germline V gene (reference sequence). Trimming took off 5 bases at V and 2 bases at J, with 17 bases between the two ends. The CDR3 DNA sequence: TGTGCCAGTAGTGACCAAACAGGAATCTCCACAGATACGCAGTATTTT. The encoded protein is CASSDQTGISTDTQYF.

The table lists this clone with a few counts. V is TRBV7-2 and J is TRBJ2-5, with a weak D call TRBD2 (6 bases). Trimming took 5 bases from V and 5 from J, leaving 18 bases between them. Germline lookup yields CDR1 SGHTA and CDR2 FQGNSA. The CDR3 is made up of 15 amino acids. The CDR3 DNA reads TGTGCCAGCAGCCCATGGGACTCCATGAGGGAGACCCAGTACTTC. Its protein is CASSPWDSMRETQYF.

In DNA, the CDR3 is TGTGCCAGCACCCTAAAGGTGGCGGGAGTAGGTGAGCAGTTCTTC. As protein: CASTLKVAGVGEQFF. The chain carries TRBV6-5 and TRBJ2-1, with 7 bases fitting TRBD2. The V gene end was trimmed by 7 bases and the J gene end by 9 bases; junction bases not matched to a gene: 15. Germline CDR1 MNHEY, CDR2 SVGAGI. This CDR3 spans 15 amino acids.

The CDR3 here is CASSIRDSGTTNEKLFF. The CDR3 DNA reads as TGTGCCAGTAGTATTCGGGACAGCGGAACAACTAATGAAAAACTGTTTTTT. The chain joins TRBV19 to TRBJ1-4, with 7 bases aligning to TRBD1. Germline CDR1 reads LNHDA; CDR2 reads SQIVND (reference sequence). CDR3 size: 17 residues. With 3 bases clipped from V and 0 bases from J, the junction kept 7 bases outside the gene matches.

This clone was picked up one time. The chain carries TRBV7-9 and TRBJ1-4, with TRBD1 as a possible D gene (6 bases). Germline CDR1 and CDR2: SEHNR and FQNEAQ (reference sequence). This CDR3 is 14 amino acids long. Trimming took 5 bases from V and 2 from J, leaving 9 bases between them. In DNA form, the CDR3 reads TGTGCCAGCAGCCCTCAGGGGACTAATGAAAAACTGTTTTTT. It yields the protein CASSPQGTNEKLFF.

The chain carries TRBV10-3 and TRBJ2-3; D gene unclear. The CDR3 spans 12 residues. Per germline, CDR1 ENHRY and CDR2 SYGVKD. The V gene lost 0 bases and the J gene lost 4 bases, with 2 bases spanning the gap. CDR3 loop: CAISESADTQYF. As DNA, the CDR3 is TGTGCCATCAGTGAGTCCGCAGATACGCAGTATTTT.

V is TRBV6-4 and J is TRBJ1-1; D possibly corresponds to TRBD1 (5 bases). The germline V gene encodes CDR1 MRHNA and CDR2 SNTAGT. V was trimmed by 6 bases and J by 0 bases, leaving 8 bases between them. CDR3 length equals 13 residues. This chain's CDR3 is CASSLTVNTEAFF. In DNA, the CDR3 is TGTGCCAGCAGCCTGACAGTGAACACTGAAGCTTTCTTT.

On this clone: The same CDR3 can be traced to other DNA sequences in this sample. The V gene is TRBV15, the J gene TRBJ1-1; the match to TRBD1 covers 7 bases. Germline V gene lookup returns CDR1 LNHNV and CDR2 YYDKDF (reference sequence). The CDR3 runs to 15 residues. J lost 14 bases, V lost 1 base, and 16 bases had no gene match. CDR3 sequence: CATSRAGTVIRGAFF. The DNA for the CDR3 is TGTGCCACCAGCAGAGCCGGGACAGTTATCCGGGGAGCCTTCTTT.

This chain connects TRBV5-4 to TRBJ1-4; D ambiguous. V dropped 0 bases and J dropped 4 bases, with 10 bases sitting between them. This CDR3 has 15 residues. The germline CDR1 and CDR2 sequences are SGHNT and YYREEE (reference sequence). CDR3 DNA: TGTGCCAGCAGCTTGGATGGCAGGCTTAATGAAAAACTGTTTTTT. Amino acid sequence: CASSLDGRLNEKLFF.

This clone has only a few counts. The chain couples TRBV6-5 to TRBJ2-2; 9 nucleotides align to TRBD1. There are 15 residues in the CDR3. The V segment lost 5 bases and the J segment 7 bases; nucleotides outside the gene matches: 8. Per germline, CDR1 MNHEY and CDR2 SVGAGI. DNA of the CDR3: TGTGCCAGCAGTCAAAGGACAGGGGATCACGGGGAGCTGTTTTTT. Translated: CASSQRTGDHGELFF.

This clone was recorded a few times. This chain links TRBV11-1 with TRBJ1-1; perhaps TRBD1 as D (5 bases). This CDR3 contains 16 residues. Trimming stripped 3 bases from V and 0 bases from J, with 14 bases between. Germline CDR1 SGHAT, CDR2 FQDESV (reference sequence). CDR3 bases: TGTGCCAGCAGCTTTGGGGCGAGATCCATGAACACTGAAGCTTTCTTT. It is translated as CASSFGARSMNTEAFF.

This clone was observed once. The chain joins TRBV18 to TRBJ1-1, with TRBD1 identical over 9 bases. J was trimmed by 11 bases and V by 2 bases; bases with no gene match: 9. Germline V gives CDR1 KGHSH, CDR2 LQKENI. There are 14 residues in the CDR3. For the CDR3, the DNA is TGTGCCAGCTCACCAGGAGTAGGGGACAGGGAGGCTTTCTTT. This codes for CASSPGVGDREAFF.

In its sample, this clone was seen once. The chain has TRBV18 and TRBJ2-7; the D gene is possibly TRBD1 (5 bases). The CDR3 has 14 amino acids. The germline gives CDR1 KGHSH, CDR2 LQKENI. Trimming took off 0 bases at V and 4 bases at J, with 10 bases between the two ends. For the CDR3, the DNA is TGTGCCAGCTCACCACCCGAAGGGGATTACGAGCAGTACTTC. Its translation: CASSPPEGDYEQYF.

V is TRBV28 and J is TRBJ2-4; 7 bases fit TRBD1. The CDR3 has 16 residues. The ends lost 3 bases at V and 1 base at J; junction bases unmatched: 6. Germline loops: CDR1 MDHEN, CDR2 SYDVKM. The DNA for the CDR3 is TGTGCCAGCAGTTTTTCGACAGGGAAGGCCAAAAACATTCAGTACTTC. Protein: CASSFSTGKAKNIQYF.

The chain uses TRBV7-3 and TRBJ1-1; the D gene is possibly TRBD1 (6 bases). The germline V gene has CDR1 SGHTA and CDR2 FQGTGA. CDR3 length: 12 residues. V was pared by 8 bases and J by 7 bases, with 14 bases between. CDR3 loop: CASLRTAREAFF. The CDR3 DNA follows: TGTGCCAGCCTTAGGACAGCACGTGAAGCTTTCTTT.

The DNA for the CDR3 is TGTGCCTGGAAAGTAGTAGGGACAGAGAATGAAAAACTGTTTTTT. Translation: CAWKVVGTENEKLFF. The rearrangement uses TRBV30 and TRBJ1-4; TRBD1 agrees at 7 bases. V gave up 4 bases and J gave up 5 bases; unmatched junction bases: 10. Germline CDR1 is GTSNPN and CDR2 is SVGIG (reference sequence). This CDR3 has 15 residues.

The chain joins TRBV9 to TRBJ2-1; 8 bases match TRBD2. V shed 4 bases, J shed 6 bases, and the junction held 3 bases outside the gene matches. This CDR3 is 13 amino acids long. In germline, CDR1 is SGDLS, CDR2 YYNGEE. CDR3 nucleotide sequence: TGTGCCAGCAGCCGAGCGGGAGTCAATGAGCAGTTCTTC. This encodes CASSRAGVNEQFF.

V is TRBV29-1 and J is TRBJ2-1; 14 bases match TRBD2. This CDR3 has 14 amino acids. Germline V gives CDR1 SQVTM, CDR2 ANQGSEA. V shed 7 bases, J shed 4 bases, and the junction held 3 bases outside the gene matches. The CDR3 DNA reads TGCAGCGGGGGGACTAGCGGGAGTTACAATGAGCAGTTCTTC. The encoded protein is CSGGTSGSYNEQFF.

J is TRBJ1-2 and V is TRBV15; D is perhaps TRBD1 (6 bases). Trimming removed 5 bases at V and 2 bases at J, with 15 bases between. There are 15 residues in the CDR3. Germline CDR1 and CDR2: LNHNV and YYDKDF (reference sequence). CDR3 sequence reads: CATSFRDNRNYGYTF. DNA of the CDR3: TGTGCCACCAGCTTCCGGGACAATCGCAACTATGGCTACACCTTC. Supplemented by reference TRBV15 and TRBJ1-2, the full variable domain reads DAMVIQNPRYQVTQFGKPVTLSCSQTLNHNVMYWYQQKSSQAPKLLFHYYDKDFNNEADTPDNFQSRRPNTSFCFLDIRSPGLGDTAMYLCATSFRDNRNYGYTFGSGTRLTVV.

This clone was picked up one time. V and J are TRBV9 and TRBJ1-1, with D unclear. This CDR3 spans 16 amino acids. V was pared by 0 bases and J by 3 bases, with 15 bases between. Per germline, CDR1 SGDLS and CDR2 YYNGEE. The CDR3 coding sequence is TGTGCCAGCAGCGTAGCTTTAGAGGGTTTGGACACTGAAGCTTTCTTT. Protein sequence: CASSVALEGLDTEAFF.

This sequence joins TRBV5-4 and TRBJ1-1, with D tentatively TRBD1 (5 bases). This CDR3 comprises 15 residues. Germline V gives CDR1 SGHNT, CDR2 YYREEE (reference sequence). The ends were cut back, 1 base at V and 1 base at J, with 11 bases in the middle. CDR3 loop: CASSLFRGANTEAFF. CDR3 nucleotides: TGTGCCAGCAGCTTGTTTAGGGGCGCGAACACTGAAGCTTTCTTT.

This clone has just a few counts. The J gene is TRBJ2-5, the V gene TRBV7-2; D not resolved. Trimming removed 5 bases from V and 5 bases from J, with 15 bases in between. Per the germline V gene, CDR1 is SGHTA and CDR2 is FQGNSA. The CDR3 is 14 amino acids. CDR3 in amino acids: CASSKTPLFETQYF. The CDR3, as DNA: TGTGCCAGCAGCAAAACCCCACTGTTTGAGACCCAGTACTTC.

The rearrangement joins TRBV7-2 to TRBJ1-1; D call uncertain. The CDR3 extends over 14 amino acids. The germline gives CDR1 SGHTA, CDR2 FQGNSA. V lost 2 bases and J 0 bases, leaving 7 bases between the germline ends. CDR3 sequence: CASSLMSLNTEAFF. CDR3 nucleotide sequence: TGTGCCAGCAGCTTAATGAGCCTGAACACTGAAGCTTTCTTT.

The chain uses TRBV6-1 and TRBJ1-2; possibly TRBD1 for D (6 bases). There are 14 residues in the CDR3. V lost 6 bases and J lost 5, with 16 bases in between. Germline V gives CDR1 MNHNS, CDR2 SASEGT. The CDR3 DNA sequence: TGTGCCAGCAGCGCAGGGGTGGCGGCATATGGCTACACCTTC. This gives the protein CASSAGVAAYGYTF.

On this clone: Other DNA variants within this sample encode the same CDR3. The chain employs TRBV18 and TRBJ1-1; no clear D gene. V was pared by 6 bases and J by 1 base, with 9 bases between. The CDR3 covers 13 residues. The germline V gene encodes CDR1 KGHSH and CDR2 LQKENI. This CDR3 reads CASSSGTNTEAFF. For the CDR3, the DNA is TGTGCCAGCTCCTCAGGCACGAACACTGAAGCTTTCTTT.

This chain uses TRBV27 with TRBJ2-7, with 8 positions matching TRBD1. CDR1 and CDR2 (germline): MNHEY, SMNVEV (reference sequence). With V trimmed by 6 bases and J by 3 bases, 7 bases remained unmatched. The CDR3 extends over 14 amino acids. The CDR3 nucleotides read TGTGCCAGCAGCAAGGGACAGGAGAACTACGAGCAGTACTTC. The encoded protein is CASSKGQENYEQYF.

Written as DNA, the CDR3 is TGTGCCAGCAGCCTGATAAAGTGGACAGGGGGCAGGAGCTACACCTTC. Translation gives CASSLIKWTGGRSYTF. The chain uses TRBV5-6 and TRBJ1-2; 11 bases line up with TRBD1. Looked up from germline, CDR1 is SGHDT and CDR2 is YYEEEE. This CDR3 is built from 16 residues. Unmatched junction bases numbered 14, after V lost 4 bases and J lost 9 bases.

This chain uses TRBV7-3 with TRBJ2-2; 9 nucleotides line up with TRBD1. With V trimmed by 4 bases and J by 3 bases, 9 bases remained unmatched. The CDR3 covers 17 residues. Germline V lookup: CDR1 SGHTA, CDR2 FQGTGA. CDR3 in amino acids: CASSYRDRAGDTGELFF. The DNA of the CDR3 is TGTGCCAGCAGCTACCGGGACAGGGCCGGGGACACCGGGGAGCTGTTTTTT.

CDR3 amino acids: CASSPTSGPSYEQYF. Written as DNA, the CDR3 is TGTGCCAGCAGCCCTACTAGCGGGCCCTCCTACGAGCAGTACTTC. This sequence joins TRBV11-2 and TRBJ2-7; 9 nucleotides align to TRBD2. J lost 0 bases, V lost 5 bases, and 5 bases had no gene match. Germline CDR1 is SGHAT and CDR2 is FQNNGV. CDR3 length equals 15 residues.

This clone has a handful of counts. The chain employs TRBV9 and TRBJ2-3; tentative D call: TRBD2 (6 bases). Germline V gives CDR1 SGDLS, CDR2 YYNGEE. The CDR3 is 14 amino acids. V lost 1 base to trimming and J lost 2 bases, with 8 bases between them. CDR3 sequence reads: CASSVRGTTDTQYF. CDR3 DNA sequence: TGTGCCAGCAGCGTACGGGGGACCACAGATACGCAGTATTTT. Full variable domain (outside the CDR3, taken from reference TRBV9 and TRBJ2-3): DSGVTQTPKHLITATGQRVTLRCSPRSGDLSVYWYQQSLDQGLQFLIQYYNGEERAKGNILERFSAQQFPDLHSELNLSSLELGDSALYFCASSVRGTTDTQYFGPGTRLTVL.